The 12 T cell receptor beta chains in this list originate from one sample, sequenced in a study of blood T cells in healthy people across ages (dated by TCRdb to about 2015). Libraries were constructed by 5' RACE. TCRdb records Illumina HiSeq 2500 as the sequencer. A second about 7 to 11 cycle PCR used a sample-barcoded 5' primer and a J-beta primer mix. TCRdb reworked the public reads: Q25 trimming with fastp, MiXCR clone assembly, productive beta chains retained. Under each unique CDR3 protein, matching rows form one entry showing the most common genes and DNA. The sample table shows some 1.7 million distinct CDR3 sequences, and 28% are seen once. The ten largest clones add up to about 7.7% of the sample. Sequencing input: blood. The source is a woman in her 30s in good health.

CDR3 in DNA: TGTGCCAGCAGCCGAGGATTGTCGGGGGGCCGGGGCATTCAGTACTTC. It encodes CASSRGLSGGRGIQYF. The chain couples TRBV4-2 to TRBJ2-4; TRBD2 is a possible D gene (7 bases). CDR1 is LGHNA and CDR2 is YNFKEQ in the germline V gene. The CDR3 is made up of 16 amino acids. V was pared by 4 bases and J by 9 bases, with 22 bases between.

This clonotype was detected many times. V usage is TRBV27 and J usage is TRBJ2-7; 9 bases match TRBD1. The CDR3 runs 15 residues. The J segment lost 6 bases and the V segment lost 6 bases, leaving 12 bases of the junction unmatched. Germline values: CDR1 MNHEY, CDR2 SMNVEV (reference sequence). This chain's CDR3 is CASSPRQGGISEQYF. The CDR3 DNA follows: TGTGCCAGCAGCCCCAGACAGGGGGGTATTAGCGAGCAGTACTTC.

J is TRBJ2-1 and V is TRBV7-9; 7 bases match TRBD1. Germline assignment: CDR1 SEHNR and CDR2 FQNEAQ (reference sequence). The V gene end was trimmed by 5 bases and the J gene end by 2 bases; junction bases not matched to a gene: 6. The length of the CDR3 is 15 residues. Here the CDR3 DNA reads TGTGCCAGCAGCGGGACGAGGGGGCCCTACAATGAGCAGTTCTTC. Its translation is CASSGTRGPYNEQFF.

The chain has TRBV12-3 or TRBV12-4 and TRBJ1-2; 9 positions agree with TRBD1. V dropped 6 bases and J dropped 8; count of bases not matched to a gene: 7. The CDR3 totals 13 residues. The CDR3 DNA follows: TGTGCCAGCAGGCCCGGGACAGGGTGGGGCTACACCTTC. Its translation is CASRPGTGWGYTF.

This chain joins TRBV4-1 and TRBJ2-1, with D possibly being TRBD1 or TRBD2 (5 bases each). Germline loops: CDR1 MGHRA, CDR2 YSYEKL. Between the trimmed V and J ends, which lost 3 bases and 15 bases, there was a span of 18 bases. This CDR3 region has 13 residues. The chain's CDR3 is CASSHPNGAWPFF. The CDR3 DNA sequence: TGCGCCAGCAGCCATCCCAACGGGGCATGGCCGTTCTTC.

The V call is TRBV7-9, the J call TRBJ2-7; possible D gene TRBD2, 5 bases. V was shortened by 3 bases and J by 12 bases, with 18 bases between the two germline ends. CDR3 length: 13 residues. Germline CDR1 SEHNR, CDR2 FQNEAQ (reference sequence). Here the CDR3 DNA reads TGTGCCAGCAGCTTCGGGTCACGGGAACCACGGTACTTC. It specifies CASSFGSREPRYF.

This clonotype was detected a few times. This chain uses TRBV6-2 or TRBV6-3 with TRBJ2-7; 8 positions match TRBD2. The V and J ends lost 6 bases and 0 bases, in that order; junction bases with no gene match: 10. The germline CDR1 and CDR2 sequences are MNHEY and SVGEGT. The CDR3 totals 16 residues. The CDR3 DNA sequence: TGTGCCAGCAGGGAGTGGACTAGCCGATCCTCCTACGAGCAGTACTTC. It specifies CASREWTSRSSYEQYF.

In the case of this clonotype: One junction end disagrees with the germline gene, perhaps due to a read error. V usage is TRBV7-3 and J usage is TRBJ2-6; the D is unclear. CDR3 length: 18 residues. CDR1 and CDR2 (germline): SGHTA, FQGTGA. The CDR3 sequence: CASRPNVFRGAGASVLTF. In DNA form, the CDR3 reads TGTGCCAGCAGACCAAATGTTTTCCGAGGAGCCGGTGCCAGCGTCCTGACTTTC.

Note on this clonotype: A much larger clone lies one base from this, so it may be a read error. The rearrangement links TRBV4-1 to TRBJ2-5; D is possibly TRBD2 (5 bases). Germline CDR1 is MGHRA and CDR2 is YSYEKL. V was trimmed by 11 bases and J by 2 bases, leaving 12 bases between them. CDR3 length: 12 amino acids. The CDR3 coding sequence is TGCGCCGGCGGGCTACCGCAAGAGACCCAGTACTTC. Translating gives CAGGLPQETQYF.

V is TRBV28 and J is TRBJ2-3; 9 bases agree with TRBD1. Germline V CDR1 and CDR2: MDHEN, SYDVKM. This CDR3 is built from 15 residues. V was clipped by 11 bases and J by 4 bases; unmatched bases: 13. CDR3 in DNA: TGTGCCGGGAGCCCGGACAGGGGAAGTGCAGATACGCAGTATTTT. Amino acids: CAGSPDRGSADTQYF.

A remark on this clonotype: A read error may be the cause here, since a much bigger clone is one base away. The CDR3 protein is CGVERGEAFEQFF. The CDR3 coding sequence is TGCGGCGTTGAGAGGGGAGAGGCTTTCGAGCAGTTCTTC. The V and J genes are TRBV29-1 and TRBJ2-1, with D perhaps being TRBD1 or TRBD2 (5 bases each). CDR1 SQVTM and CDR2 ANQGSEA come from the germline V gene. The length of the CDR3 is 13 residues.

This clonotype was seen many times. Germline and junction disagree at one end, which may indicate a read error. The genes are TRBV7-2 and TRBJ1-2; D call uncertain. The CDR3 extends over 12 amino acids. CDR1 SGHTA and CDR2 FQGNSA come from the germline V gene. CDR3 sequence reads: CASSLGYYGYTF. DNA of the CDR3: TGCGCCAGCAGCTTGGGGTACTATGGCTACACCTTC.